The 21 T cell receptor beta chains presented below share a single source sample, sequenced in a study of shared clonotypes between healthy human individuals. Profiled with immunoSEQ multiplex PCR; TCRdb holds only in-frame clones, not every one. Here the sample spans just under 350,000 clones, around 67% being singletons. The sample comprised memory CD4+ T cells sorted from blood. Specified subset: CD45RA-negative fraction. All receptors come from a man younger than 45 in good health.

This sequence joins TRBV29-1 and TRBJ1-1, with D perhaps TRBD1 (6 bases). Trimming pared 4 bases from V and 1 base from J, leaving 10 bases between. The CDR3 spans 13 residues. Germline CDR1 SQVTM, CDR2 ANQGSEA. The DNA of the CDR3 is TGCAGCGTTGTGCAGGGGTCGAACACTGAAGCTTTCTTT. Protein sequence: CSVVQGSNTEAFF.

J is TRBJ1-5 and V is TRBV27; TRBD1 is a possible D gene (5 bases). CDR3 length equals 16 residues. Germline-derived CDR1 and CDR2 are MNHEY and SMNVEV (reference sequence). The V gene lost 4 bases and the J gene lost 2 bases, with 15 bases spanning the gap. The CDR3, as DNA: TGTGCCAGCAGTTCACGACGGGGGGTGGGCAATCAGCCCCAGCATTTT. Its protein product is CASSSRRGVGNQPQHF.

The chain uses TRBV7-6 and TRBJ2-1; 9 bases agree with TRBD2. CDR3 length: 16 amino acids. V was pared by 5 bases and J by 8 bases, with 13 bases of the junction left unmatched. The germline V gene encodes CDR1 SGHVS and CDR2 FNYEAQ. The CDR3 region is CASSDVGGRVWDEQFF. CDR3 DNA: TGTGCCAGCAGCGATGTGGGCGGGAGGGTTTGGGATGAGCAGTTCTTC.

J is TRBJ2-3 and V is TRBV5-6, with 8 bases that match TRBD1. This CDR3 spans 15 amino acids. V shed 3 bases, J shed 0 bases, and the junction held 3 bases outside the gene matches. The germline CDR1 and CDR2 sequences are SGHDT and YYEEEE. The CDR3 nucleotides are TGTGCCAGCAGCTATCGGACAGGGAGCACAGATACGCAGTATTTT. This codes for CASSYRTGSTDTQYF. The variable domain in full, with the rest retrieved from reference TRBV5-6 and TRBJ2-3, is DAGVTQSPTHLIKTRGQQVTLRCSPKSGHDTVSWYQQALGQGPQFIFQYYEEEERQRGNFPDRFSGHQFPNYSSELNVNALLLGDSALYLCASSYRTGSTDTQYFGPGTRLTVL.

This clone was detected only once. The chain recombines TRBV5-1 with TRBJ2-7; D is possibly TRBD1 or TRBD2 (5 bases each). This CDR3 region has 15 residues. The V end was cut by 4 bases, the J end by 2 bases, with 16 bases between. Germline V gene lookup returns CDR1 SGHRS and CDR2 YFSETQ. The CDR3 DNA sequence: TGCGCCAGCAGCCTGGGGACCGGAAAAACCTACGAGCAGTACTTC. The encoded protein is CASSLGTGKTYEQYF.

This clone showed up just once. CDR3 loop: CASSAGLATSETQYF. The DNA for the CDR3 is TGTGCCAGCAGCGCCGGACTAGCGACTTCAGAGACCCAGTACTTC. V is TRBV9 and J is TRBJ2-5; 9 bases match TRBD2. Trimming took 3 bases from V and 4 from J; bases not matched to a gene: 7. There are 15 residues in the CDR3. Germline-derived CDR1 and CDR2 are SGDLS and YYNGEE. Full variable domain (remainder filled in from reference TRBV9 and TRBJ2-5): DSGVTQTPKHLITATGQRVTLRCSPRSGDLSVYWYQQSLDQGLQFLIQYYNGEERAKGNILERFSAQQFPDLHSELNLSSLELGDSALYFCASSAGLATSETQYFGPGTRLLVL.

The chain combines TRBV10-3 with TRBJ2-7, with D hard to call. The CDR3 has 14 amino acids. CDR1 is ENHRY, CDR2 SYGVKD, per germline. With 6 bases removed from V and 3 bases from J, the gap between germline ends came to 15 bases. CDR3 in amino acids: CAISLSGLNYEQYF. The CDR3, as DNA: TGTGCCATCAGCTTGTCCGGGCTTAACTACGAGCAGTACTTC.

A note on this clone: A far larger clone is off by one base, so a read error is likely. Other DNA variants within this sample encode the same CDR3. This rearrangement joins TRBV5-1 to TRBJ2-1, with 12 bases that match TRBD2. CDR1 and CDR2 from the germline V gene are SGHRS and YFSETQ. The CDR3 spans 17 residues. DNA for the CDR3: TGCGCCAGTAGCTTCGGACTAGCGGGAAGTACCTACAATGAGCAGTTCTTC. Translation: CASSFGLAGSTYNEQFF.

With regard to this clone: This may be a read error, as it is one base from a much larger clone. The CDR3 bases are TGTGCCAGCAGCAGCAGGATGGAGCAGTTCTTC. Translation gives CASSSRMEQFF. The V gene is TRBV5-6, the J gene TRBJ2-1; no firm D call. The CDR3 totals 11 residues. V lost 4 bases, J lost 10 bases, and 9 bases lay in between. Looked up from germline, CDR1 is SGHDT and CDR2 is YYEEEE.

V gene TRBV6-1 combines with J gene TRBJ2-7, with D possibly being TRBD2 (6 bases). V lost 6 bases and J 0 bases, leaving 15 bases between the germline ends. CDR3 length: 15 residues. Germline V gene sequence: CDR1 MNHNS, CDR2 SASEGT. CDR3 protein: CASRQIGGTSYEQYF. The CDR3 DNA sequence: TGTGCCAGCAGGCAAATTGGCGGGACCTCCTACGAGCAGTACTTC.

The chain links TRBV5-1 to TRBJ1-1; the D gene is possibly TRBD1 (6 bases). CDR1 SGHRS and CDR2 YFSETQ come from the germline V gene. This CDR3 is 15 amino acids long. V gave up 5 bases and J gave up 4 bases, with 18 bases separating them. The CDR3 reads CASSLQGLGLTEAFF. The CDR3, as DNA: TGCGCCAGCAGTTTACAGGGCCTGGGTCTCACTGAAGCTTTCTTT.

The V gene is TRBV5-1, the J gene TRBJ2-6, with TRBD1 matching over 9 bases. V lost 4 bases to trimming and J lost 1 base; unmatched junction nucleotides: 6. Germline V CDR1 and CDR2: SGHRS, YFSETQ. The CDR3 covers 17 residues. CDR3 in amino acids: CASSPTGGTSGANVLTF. As DNA, the CDR3 is TGCGCCAGCAGCCCCACAGGGGGCACGTCTGGGGCCAACGTCCTGACTTTC.

This rearrangement joins TRBV18 to TRBJ1-1; D unclear. CDR1 is KGHSH, CDR2 LQKENI, per germline. V lost 1 base, J lost 0 bases, and 6 bases lay in between. CDR3 length equals 14 residues. CDR3 in amino acids: CASSPQAVNTEAFF. The DNA of the CDR3 is TGTGCCAGCTCACCACAGGCGGTGAACACTGAAGCTTTCTTT.

The chain couples TRBV9 to TRBJ2-6; D remains ambiguous. Per germline, CDR1 SGDLS and CDR2 YYNGEE. CDR3 length equals 17 residues. The germline V and J ends were trimmed by 0 bases and 1 base, with 11 bases remaining between them. CDR3 loop: CASSVEALGSGANVLTF. DNA of the CDR3: TGTGCCAGCAGCGTAGAAGCGTTGGGGTCTGGGGCCAACGTCCTGACTTTC.

This clone turned up a few times. The chain has TRBV7-9 and TRBJ2-7; 13 bases agree with TRBD2. Unmatched junction bases numbered 15, after V lost 4 bases and J lost 3 bases. CDR3 length equals 19 residues. The germline V gene has CDR1 SEHNR and CDR2 FQNEAQ (reference sequence). CDR3 bases: TGTGCCAGCAGCTCTAGGACTAGCGGGAGCTTAGTGTCCTACTACGAGCAGTACTTC. Translated, it gives CASSSRTSGSLVSYYEQYF. Using reference TRBV7-9 and TRBJ2-7 for the parts outside the CDR3, the full variable domain is DTGVSQNPRHKITKRGQNVTFRCDPISEHNRLYWYRQTLGQGPEFLTYFQNEAQLEKSRLLSDRFSAERPKGSFSTLEIQRTEQGDSAMYLCASSSRTSGSLVSYYEQYFGPGTRLTVT.

About this clone itself: Other DNA sequences in this specimen translate into the identical CDR3. V is TRBV18 and J is TRBJ2-2; D not certain. Trimming shortened V by 2 bases and J by 5 bases, and 6 bases separated the two germline ends. This CDR3 has 13 amino acids. Germline V gene data show CDR1 as KGHSH and CDR2 as LQKENI. CDR3 protein: CASSPVGTGELFF. Here the CDR3 DNA reads TGTGCCAGCTCACCAGTCGGGACCGGGGAGCTGTTTTTT.

CDR3 amino acids: CASSRTGPLEQYF. The CDR3 bases are TGTGCCAGCAGCCGTACAGGCCCCCTCGAGCAGTACTTC. The chain employs TRBV14 and TRBJ2-7, with D possibly matching TRBD1 (5 bases). The CDR3 spans 13 residues. Trimming left V 4 bases short and J 6 bases short, with 13 bases between. From germline, CDR1 is SGHDN and CDR2 FVKESK.

The chain employs TRBV30 and TRBJ2-3; no firm D call. The CDR3 has 11 residues. Trimming pared 5 bases from V and 5 bases from J, leaving 8 bases between. Germline-derived CDR1 and CDR2 are GTSNPN and SVGIG (reference sequence). The CDR3 nucleotides are TGTGCCTGGGTTGCTGAAGATACGCAGTATTTT. Its protein product is CAWVAEDTQYF.

In its sample, this clone was seen many times. V usage is TRBV28 and J usage is TRBJ2-7; 8 positions agree with TRBD1. The CDR3 runs to 13 residues. V gave up 5 bases and J gave up 5 bases; unmatched junction bases: 5. Germline V gene lookup returns CDR1 MDHEN and CDR2 SYDVKM. The CDR3 sequence is CASSLQGVNEQYF. CDR3 DNA sequence: TGTGCCAGCAGTCTACAGGGGGTCAACGAGCAGTACTTC.

The chain couples TRBV7-2 to TRBJ2-3, with 12 nucleotides matching TRBD2. The CDR3 has 16 amino acids. Germline CDR1 and CDR2: SGHTA and FQGNSA. V gave up 4 bases and J gave up 1 base; unmatched junction bases: 3. The CDR3 sequence is CASSSGLAGRTDTQYF. In DNA form, the CDR3 reads TGTGCCAGCAGCTCGGGACTAGCGGGTCGCACAGATACGCAGTATTTT.

This chain joins TRBV28 and TRBJ2-7, with D maybe TRBD2 (5 bases). Germline lookup yields CDR1 MDHEN and CDR2 SYDVKM. Trimming took 6 bases from V and 2 from J, leaving 14 bases between them. This CDR3 is built from 14 residues. CDR3 loop: CASRPLWRTYEQYF. The CDR3, as DNA: TGTGCCAGCAGGCCACTGTGGAGGACCTACGAGCAGTACTTC.